The 24 T cell receptor beta chains below come from one sample, sequenced in a study of beta chain features in type 1 diabetes. The isolated RNA, all of it, was reverse transcribed, so expressed TCRB transcripts were what got sequenced. The data were produced by immunoSEQ multiplex PCR, yet TCRdb's version contains in-frame clones alone and is incomplete. The sample has around 310,000 clones, 8% to 13% seen once; the top ten hold over 0.015%. Sequenced sample: naive CD4+ T cells from blood. These TCRs come from a woman aged 25 to 39 in good health.

This clone was counted a few times. The chain recombines TRBV11-2 with TRBJ2-2; TRBD2 matches 10 bases. This CDR3 comprises 17 residues. V dropped 0 bases and J dropped 4; count of bases not matched to a gene: 5. Germline loops: CDR1 SGHAT, CDR2 FQNNGV. The CDR3 DNA reads as TGTGCCAGCAGCTTAGACCTAAGCGGGAGGGTCACCGGGGAGCTGTTTTTT. Protein: CASSLDLSGRVTGELFF.

This clone was found a few times. The genes are TRBV28 and TRBJ1-2; TRBD1 matches at 12 bases. Germline loops: CDR1 MDHEN, CDR2 SYDVKM. After removal of 3 bases from V and 7 bases from J, the junction contained 6 bases not matched to a gene. The CDR3 totals 15 residues. CDR3 amino acids: CASSFPGTGGFGYTF. The CDR3, as DNA: TGTGCCAGCAGTTTCCCCGGGACAGGGGGCTTTGGCTACACCTTC.

The chain links TRBV12-5 to TRBJ2-1; 9 bases fit TRBD2. The length of the CDR3 is 14 residues. The junction had 4 bases not matched to a gene; V was cut back by 8 bases and J by 2 bases. Germline-derived CDR1 and CDR2 are LGHNT and FRNRAP. CDR3 bases: TGTGCTAGTTGCTTAGCGGGAGCCTACAATGAGCAGTTCTTC. It translates to CASCLAGAYNEQFF.

V and J are TRBV11-2 and TRBJ2-5, with TRBD1 matching over 8 bases. This CDR3 contains 14 residues. The V and J ends lost 4 bases and 5 bases, in that order; junction bases with no gene match: 6. Germline lookup yields CDR1 SGHAT and CDR2 FQNNGV. The CDR3 region has the DNA TGTGCCAGCAGCTCACAGGGGGGTATGGAGACCCAGTACTTC. It codes for CASSSQGGMETQYF.

This chain links TRBV7-2 with TRBJ2-5; 10 nucleotides line up with TRBD2. This CDR3 contains 17 residues. CDR1 is SGHTA, CDR2 FQGNSA, per germline. Trimming cost V 0 bases and J 4 bases; bases outside gene matches: 8. As DNA, the CDR3 is TGTGCCAGCAGCTTAGCCCCACTAGCGGGGTCCGGAGAGACCCAGTACTTC. It codes for CASSLAPLAGSGETQYF.

This clone appeared a few times. The rearrangement links TRBV30 to TRBJ2-1; possible D gene TRBD1, 6 bases. Trimming stripped 4 bases from V and 4 bases from J, with 11 bases between. The germline gives CDR1 GTSNPN, CDR2 SVGIG (reference sequence). This CDR3 is 13 amino acids long. The CDR3: CAWTNRAYNEQFF. The CDR3 DNA reads TGTGCCTGGACTAACAGGGCTTACAATGAGCAGTTCTTC.

The chain couples TRBV18 to TRBJ2-7, with D possibly being TRBD1 (5 bases). V was shortened by 3 bases and J by 1 base, with 16 bases between the two germline ends. This CDR3 comprises 16 residues. CDR1 and CDR2 from the germline V gene are KGHSH and LQKENI. This chain's CDR3 is CASSPRLADTSYEQYF. For the CDR3, the DNA is TGTGCCAGCTCACCCCGGCTGGCGGACACATCCTACGAGCAGTACTTC. Based on the CDR3 plus reference TRBV18 and TRBJ2-7, the full variable domain is NAGVMQNPRHLVRRRGQEARLRCSPMKGHSHVYWYRQLPEEGLKFMVYLQKENIIDESGMPKERFSAEFPKEGPSILRIQQVVRGDSAAYFCASSPRLADTSYEQYFGPGTRLTVT.

J is TRBJ2-3 and V is TRBV4-3; TRBD1 might be the D (6 bases). The ends were cut back, 2 bases at V and 2 bases at J, with 14 bases in the middle. The CDR3 covers 16 residues. CDR1 LGHNA and CDR2 YSLEER come from the germline V gene. The DNA for the CDR3 is TGCGCCAGCAGCCAAACACTGGGGGCGTACACAGATACGCAGTATTTT. Translated, it gives CASSQTLGAYTDTQYF.

This clone was counted between two and nine times. The rearrangement links TRBV29-1 to TRBJ2-7; tentatively, D is TRBD2 (6 bases). V lost 4 bases and J lost 1, with 11 bases in between. Germline V gene data show CDR1 as SQVTM and CDR2 as ANQGSEA. The CDR3 is 13 residues long. Here the CDR3 DNA reads TGCAGCGTTGGGACTACTACATCCTACGAGCAGTACTTC. Residues: CSVGTTTSYEQYF.

Only a few counts were recorded for this clone. The rearrangement joins TRBV4-3 to TRBJ2-4, with 9 bases matching TRBD1. The germline V gene has CDR1 LGHNA and CDR2 YSLEER. The CDR3 loop spans 14 amino acids. V was pared by 2 bases and J by 9 bases, with 5 bases of the junction left unmatched. The CDR3 sequence is CASSQTGTGSIQYF. The CDR3 DNA is TGCGCCAGCAGCCAAACCGGGACAGGGAGCATTCAGTACTTC.

This clone has just a few counts. The chain carries TRBV27 and TRBJ2-1; maybe TRBD2 (5 bases). CDR3 length: 14 amino acids. Trimming removed 5 bases at V and 4 bases at J, with 12 bases between. Germline V gene sequence: CDR1 MNHEY, CDR2 SMNVEV (reference sequence). For the CDR3, the DNA is TGTGCCAGCAGTAAGGACTCTCCTTACAATGAGCAGTTCTTC. Translated: CASSKDSPYNEQFF.

This chain joins TRBV2 and TRBJ2-3; TRBD1 might be the D (5 bases). CDR1 is SNHLY and CDR2 is FYNNEI in the germline V gene. The CDR3 consists of 16 residues. V gave up 3 bases and J gave up 0 bases, with 13 bases separating them. CDR3 residues: CASSESSGRSTDTQYF. For the CDR3, the DNA is TGTGCCAGCAGTGAGTCGTCAGGGCGAAGCACAGATACGCAGTATTTT.

The chain has TRBV5-1 and TRBJ2-7; weak D call: TRBD1 (5 bases). The CDR3 loop spans 14 amino acids. V was clipped by 7 bases and J by 2 bases, with 16 bases between them. Germline V gene lookup returns CDR1 SGHRS and CDR2 YFSETQ. Here the CDR3 reads CASCPGNGAYEQYF. The CDR3 DNA is TGCGCCAGCTGCCCAGGGAATGGTGCCTACGAGCAGTACTTC.

This clone was seen a few times. The chain carries TRBV11-3 and TRBJ2-2; no clear D gene. Germline lookup yields CDR1 SGHNT and CDR2 YENEEA. V shed 3 bases and J shed 3 bases, with 2 bases lying between them. The CDR3 loop spans 12 amino acids. CDR3 loop: CASSFDTGELFF. The CDR3, as DNA: TGTGCCAGCAGCTTCGACACCGGGGAGCTGTTTTTT.

This clone was found a few times. The chain is built from TRBV7-3 and TRBJ2-7; TRBD1 might be the D (6 bases). In germline, CDR1 is SGHTA, CDR2 FQGTGA. The CDR3 sequence is 13 residues long. Trimming stripped 5 bases from V and 3 bases from J, with 11 bases between. The CDR3 DNA sequence: TGTGCCAGCAGCCCGGACAGAGACTACGAGCAGTACTTC. Amino acids: CASSPDRDYEQYF. Variable domain in full (rest from reference TRBV7-3 and TRBJ2-7): GAGVSQTPSNKVTEKGKYVELRCDPISGHTALYWYRQSLGQGPEFLIYFQGTGAADDSGLPNDRFFAVRPEGSVSTLKIQRTERGDSAVYLCASSPDRDYEQYFGPGTRLTVT.

The CDR3 reads CASSLPSETQYF. DNA for the CDR3: TGTGCCAGCAGCTTGCCTAGTGAGACCCAGTACTTC. This sequence joins TRBV5-4 and TRBJ2-5; unclear D gene. The CDR3 loop spans 12 amino acids. Per the germline V gene, CDR1 is SGHNT and CDR2 is YYREEE (reference sequence). V was trimmed by 1 base and J by 5 bases, leaving 6 bases between them. Supplemented by reference TRBV5-4 and TRBJ2-5, the full variable domain reads ETGVTQSPTHLIKTRGQQVTLRCSSQSGHNTVSWYQQALGQGPQFIFQYYREEENGRGNFPPRFSGLQFPNYSSELNVNALELDDSALYLCASSLPSETQYFGPGTRLLVL.

There are a few counts of this clone. The chain combines TRBV7-3 with TRBJ2-7; TRBD1 matches at 7 bases. V was clipped by 4 bases and J by 6 bases; unmatched bases: 9. The CDR3 loop spans 14 amino acids. CDR1 is SGHTA and CDR2 is FQGTGA in the germline V gene. The CDR3, as DNA: TGTGCCAGCAGCTCAGGGGGTTCTTCGGGCGAGCAGTACTTC. Translation: CASSSGGSSGEQYF.

The table lists this clone with a few counts. This sequence joins TRBV28 and TRBJ2-7, with D uncertain. The germline V gene has CDR1 MDHEN and CDR2 SYDVKM. The CDR3 runs to 16 residues. The V end lost 3 bases, the J end lost 5 bases, and 20 bases lay between the germline ends. In DNA, the CDR3 is TGTGCCAGCAGTTTTCCGACTCGGATATCGAGGAACGAGCAGTACTTC. Amino acid sequence: CASSFPTRISRNEQYF.

This clone was seen more than once but under ten times. This chain uses TRBV29-1 with TRBJ2-1; 11 bases are a match to TRBD2. This CDR3 comprises 19 residues. Trimming took 0 bases from V and 0 from J; bases not matched to a gene: 10. Germline V gene data show CDR1 as SQVTM and CDR2 as ANQGSEA. For the CDR3, the DNA is TGCAGCGTTGAAGACCCCGCTAGCGGGAGGTCGAGCTCCTACAATGAGCAGTTCTTC. Its translation: CSVEDPASGRSSSYNEQFF.

This clone was detected only a few times. The genes are TRBV7-2 and TRBJ2-3; 9 positions agree with TRBD2. The length of the CDR3 is 16 residues. Trimming took 2 bases from V and 4 from J; bases not matched to a gene: 7. Looked up from germline, CDR1 is SGHTA and CDR2 is FQGNSA. The CDR3 loop reads CASSLFSSGMADTQYF. The CDR3, as DNA: TGTGCCAGCAGCTTATTCTCTAGCGGGATGGCAGATACGCAGTATTTT.

This clone was recorded a few times. V usage is TRBV28 and J usage is TRBJ1-4; D gene ambiguous. The V end was cut by 7 bases, the J end by 6 bases, with 12 bases between. The CDR3 totals 13 residues. Germline V gene data show CDR1 as MDHEN and CDR2 as SYDVKM. The CDR3: CASNSQEDEKLFF. The CDR3 coding sequence is TGTGCCAGCAATTCCCAGGAGGATGAAAAACTGTTTTTT.

This clone has only a few counts. The gene calls are TRBV7-3 and TRBJ1-2, with 8 bases matching TRBD1. There are 13 residues in the CDR3. Germline V gene lookup returns CDR1 SGHTA and CDR2 FQGTGA. V shed 4 bases, J shed 8 bases, and the junction held 6 bases outside the gene matches. The CDR3 DNA reads as TGTGCCAGCAGCTCAGACAGGGGCGGCGGCTACACCTTC. Its protein is CASSSDRGGGYTF.

In the case of this clone: Other nucleotide sequences in the sample specify the same CDR3. The V and J genes are TRBV5-1 and TRBJ2-7; unclear D gene. This CDR3 spans 13 amino acids. Trimming took off 0 bases at V and 1 base at J, with 5 bases between the two ends. Germline V lookup: CDR1 SGHRS, CDR2 YFSETQ. The CDR3 region has the DNA TGCGCCAGCAGCTTGGCTGTTTCCTACGAGCAGTACTTC. Its translation: CASSLAVSYEQYF.

This clone was seen a handful of times. The V call is TRBV28, the J call TRBJ2-7, with a weak D call TRBD1 (7 bases). The germline V gene encodes CDR1 MDHEN and CDR2 SYDVKM. Trimming removed 7 bases from V and 4 bases from J, with 11 bases in between. This CDR3 spans 12 amino acids. This CDR3 reads CASTSGGYEQYF. CDR3 in DNA: TGTGCCAGCACATCAGGGGGGTACGAGCAGTACTTC.